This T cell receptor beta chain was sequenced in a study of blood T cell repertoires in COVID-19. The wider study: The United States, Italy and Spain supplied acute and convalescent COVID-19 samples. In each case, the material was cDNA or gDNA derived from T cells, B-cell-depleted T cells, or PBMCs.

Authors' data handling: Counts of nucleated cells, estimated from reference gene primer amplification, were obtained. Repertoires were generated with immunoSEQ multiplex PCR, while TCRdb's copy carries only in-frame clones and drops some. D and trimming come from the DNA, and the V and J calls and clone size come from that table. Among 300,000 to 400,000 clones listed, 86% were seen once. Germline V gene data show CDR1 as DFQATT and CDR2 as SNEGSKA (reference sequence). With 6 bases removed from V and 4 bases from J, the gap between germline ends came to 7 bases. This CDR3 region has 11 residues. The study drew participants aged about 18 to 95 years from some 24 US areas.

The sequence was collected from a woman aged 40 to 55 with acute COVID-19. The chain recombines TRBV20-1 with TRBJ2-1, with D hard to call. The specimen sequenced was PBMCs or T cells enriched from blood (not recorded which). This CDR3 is CSAPIYNEQFF. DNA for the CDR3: TGCAGTGCCCCTATTTACAATGAGCAGTTCTTC.